The entry below gives a single TCR beta chain sequence along with its context. No antigen is known for it. The table came from immunoSEQ multiplex PCR; TCRdb's copy has only in-frame clones and leaves some out. Seen here are about 73,000 clones, around 90% observed once, and the top ten hold approximately 0.37%. The record originates from a study of Tregs in tolerant kidney transplant recipients. Trimming pared 2 bases from V and 6 bases from J, leaving 11 bases between. The germline CDR1 and CDR2 sequences are MRHNA and SNTAGT. This CDR3 contains 14 residues. Findings and limits, study-wide: Antigen-driven expansion was suggested because donor-specific Tregs expanded more than all Tregs in tolerant patients. The most relevant donor-specific Treg TCRbeta repertoire apparently came from expansion with activated donor B cells.

The source was Tregs from blood, collected before the transplant. The rearrangement uses TRBV6-4 and TRBJ2-1; D might be TRBD2 (5 bases). The TCR originated in a human donor who received a combined kidney and bone marrow transplant. Here the CDR3 DNA reads TGTGCCAGCAGTGACCTAGCAGGCTCCAATGAGCAGTTCTTC. Protein: CASSDLAGSNEQFF.